The rows below give T cell receptor beta chains drawn from one sample of a study of T cell changes during pregnancy in multiple sclerosis. Profiling relied on immunoSEQ multiplex PCR, and the TCRdb table lists in-frame clones only, not all of them. This table has approximately 100,000 clones, 90% to 95% appearing once. The source material was peripheral blood, sampled in the third trimester of pregnancy. The receptors here all came from a female donor with multiple sclerosis, enrolled in a pregnancy study. Each CDR3 is given without its conserved first and last residue. Clone size appears in some rows only: once, few, many, or a class for an expanded clone.

CDR3aa | abundance | len | j_gene | v_gene
ASSHPPGQYNEQF | - | 13 | TRBJ2-1 | TRBV14
ASSLYASQTYEQY | - | 13 | TRBJ2-7 | TRBV5-1
ASSRLGGTYEQY | - | 12 | TRBJ2-7 | TRBV28
ASSHQRTSGSIEQY | - | 14 | TRBJ2-7 | TRBV4-3
ASSYKGGNTIY | once | 11 | TRBJ1-3 | TRBV6-5
ASSPKNRGSGAEAF | - | 14 | TRBJ1-1 | TRBV18
AGNRGPNTEAF | - | 11 | TRBJ1-1 | TRBV30
ASSEIAGDEQY | - | 11 | TRBJ2-7 | TRBV25-1
ASSLAGGPQDTQY | - | 13 | TRBJ2-3 | TRBV18
ASSPRKDRGQDNQPQH | - | 16 | TRBJ1-5 | TRBV4-2
ASSLRTSSHIEQF | - | 13 | TRBJ2-1 | TRBV19
AYTRFPYEQY | - | 10 | TRBJ2-7 | TRBV30
ASRQGLAGGGEQY | - | 13 | TRBJ2-7 | TRBV5-4
ASSLIPPSVEEKLF | - | 14 | TRBJ1-4 | TRBV27
ASSSYALAGIFRGEQY | - | 16 | TRBJ2-7 | TRBV28
ASSPGLAAHSVAQETQY | - | 17 | TRBJ2-5 | TRBV5-1
ASSLGALYEQY | - | 11 | TRBJ2-7 | TRBV28
ASGGAVREQY | - | 10 | TRBJ2-7 | TRBV2
ASTTDRANEQF | - | 11 | TRBJ2-1 | TRBV19
ASSLKQSSNQPQH | - | 13 | TRBJ1-5 | TRBV7-2
ALRGAGGPADTQY | once | 13 | TRBJ2-3 | TRBV30
ASAGLEGDSNQPQH | - | 14 | TRBJ1-5 | TRBV4-2
SVEDEEKLF | - | 9 | TRBJ1-4 | TRBV29-1
AWSDGRQGAYEQY | - | 13 | TRBJ2-7 | TRBV30
ASSPGRGSYNEQF | - | 13 | TRBJ2-1 | TRBV18
ATSGVDTQY | once | 9 | TRBJ2-3 | TRBV19
ASKGGAYTEAF | once | 11 | TRBJ1-1 | TRBV28
ASSLFSRLSGAANEQF | - | 16 | TRBJ2-1 | TRBV5-1
ASSLPGLAGEQF | - | 12 | TRBJ2-1 | TRBV27
ASSVEERDTQY | - | 11 | TRBJ2-3 | TRBV9
TSSQLKKGENQPQH | few | 14 | TRBJ1-5 | TRBV1
AWSVPGGGANQPQH | - | 14 | TRBJ1-5 | TRBV30
SVGLVNTGEQF | - | 11 | TRBJ2-1 | TRBV29-1